This paragraph reports one T cell receptor beta chain. The antigen is undetermined. This entry comes from a study of blood T cells in healthy people across ages. Study in general: About one barcoded beta molecule per two T cells was the capture yield of template switching.

This CDR3 comprises 13 residues. Germline CDR1 and CDR2: SGHVS and FQNEAQ. Then a second PCR, running roughly 7 to 11 cycles, was carried out with a sample-barcoded 5' primer and a J-beta primer mix. Via MiXCR, TCRdb re-called the 5' RACE reads, giving one row per CDR3 protein. The data contain 550,000 to 750,000 distinct CDR3 sequences, around 21% of them singletons. Study observations and caveats: There was a strong correlation between TCR beta diversity and naive T cell percentage. More naive CD4+ cells and higher diversity were found in long-lived than in aged donors.

The sequence was collected from a man aged 65 to 79 in good health. The sample taken for sequencing was blood. This sequence joins TRBV7-8 and TRBJ2-5; D remains ambiguous. The J call may be in error: the DNA end matches TRBJ2-1 better. As DNA, the CDR3 is TGTGCCAGCAGCTTAGTTAGTCCCAATGAGCAGTTCTTC. Amino acids: CASSLVSPNEQFF.